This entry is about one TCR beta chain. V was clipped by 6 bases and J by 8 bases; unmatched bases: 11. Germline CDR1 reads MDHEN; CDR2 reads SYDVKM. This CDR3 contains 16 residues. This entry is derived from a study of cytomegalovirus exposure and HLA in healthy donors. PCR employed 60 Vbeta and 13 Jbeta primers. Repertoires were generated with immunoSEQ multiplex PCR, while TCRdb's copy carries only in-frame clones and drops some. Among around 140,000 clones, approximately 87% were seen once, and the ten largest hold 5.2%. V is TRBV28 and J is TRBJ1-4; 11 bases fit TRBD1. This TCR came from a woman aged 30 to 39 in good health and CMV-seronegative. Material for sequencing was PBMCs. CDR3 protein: CASSSWDRGRGEKLFF. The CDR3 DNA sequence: TGTGCCAGCAGCTCTTGGGACAGGGGGAGGGGCGAAAAACTGTTTTTT. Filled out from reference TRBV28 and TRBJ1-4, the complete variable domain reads DVKVTQSSRYLVKRTGEKVFLECVQDMDHENMFWYRQDPGLGLRLIYFSYDVKMKEKGDIPEGYSVSREKKERFSLILESASTNQTSMYLCASSSWDRGRGEKLFFGSGTQLSVL.